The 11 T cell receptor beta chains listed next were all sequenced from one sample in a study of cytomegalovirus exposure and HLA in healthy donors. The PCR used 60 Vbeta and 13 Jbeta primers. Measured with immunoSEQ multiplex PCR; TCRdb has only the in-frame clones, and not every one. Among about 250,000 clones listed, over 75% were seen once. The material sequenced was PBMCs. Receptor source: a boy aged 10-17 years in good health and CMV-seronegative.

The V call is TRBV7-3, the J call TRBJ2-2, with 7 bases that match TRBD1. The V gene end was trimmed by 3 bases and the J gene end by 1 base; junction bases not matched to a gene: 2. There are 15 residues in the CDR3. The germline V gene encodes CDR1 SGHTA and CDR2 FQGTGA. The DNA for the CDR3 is TGTGCCAGCAGCTTTCGGACAGGGAACACCGGGGAGCTGTTTTTT. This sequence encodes CASSFRTGNTGELFF.

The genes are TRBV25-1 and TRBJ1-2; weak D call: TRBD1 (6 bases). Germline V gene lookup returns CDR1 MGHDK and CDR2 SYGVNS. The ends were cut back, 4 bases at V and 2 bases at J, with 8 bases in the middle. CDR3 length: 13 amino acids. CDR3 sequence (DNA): TGTGCCAGCAGTGTACAGGGCAACTATGGCTACACCTTC. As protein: CASSVQGNYGYTF.

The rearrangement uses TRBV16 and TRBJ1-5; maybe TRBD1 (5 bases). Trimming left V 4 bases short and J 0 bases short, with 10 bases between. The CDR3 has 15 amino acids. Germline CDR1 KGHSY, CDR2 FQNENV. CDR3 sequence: CASSLQVGSNQPQHF. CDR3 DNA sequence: TGTGCCAGCAGCCTACAGGTGGGTAGCAATCAGCCCCAGCATTTT.

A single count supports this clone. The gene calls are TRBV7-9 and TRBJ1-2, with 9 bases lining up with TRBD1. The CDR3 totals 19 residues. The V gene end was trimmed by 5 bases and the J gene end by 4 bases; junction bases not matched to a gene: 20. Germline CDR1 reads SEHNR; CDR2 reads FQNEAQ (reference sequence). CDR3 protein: CASSADYLSGTGTFYGYTF. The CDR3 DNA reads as TGTGCCAGCAGCGCAGATTACCTCTCCGGGACAGGGACATTCTATGGCTACACCTTC.

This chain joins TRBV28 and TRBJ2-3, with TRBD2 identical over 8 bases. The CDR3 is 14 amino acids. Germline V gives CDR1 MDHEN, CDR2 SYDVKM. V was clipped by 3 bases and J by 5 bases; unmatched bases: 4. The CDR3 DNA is TGTGCCAGCAGTTTTGGGCTAGCGGGAGATACGCAGTATTTT. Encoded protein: CASSFGLAGDTQYF.

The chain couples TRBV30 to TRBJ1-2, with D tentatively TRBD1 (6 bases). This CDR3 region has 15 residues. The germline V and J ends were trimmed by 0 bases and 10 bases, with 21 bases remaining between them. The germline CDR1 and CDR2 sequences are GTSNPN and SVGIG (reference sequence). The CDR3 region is CAWSVPRRGSLDYTF. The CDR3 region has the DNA TGTGCCTGGAGTGTACCGCGCAGGGGATCGTTAGACTACACCTTC.

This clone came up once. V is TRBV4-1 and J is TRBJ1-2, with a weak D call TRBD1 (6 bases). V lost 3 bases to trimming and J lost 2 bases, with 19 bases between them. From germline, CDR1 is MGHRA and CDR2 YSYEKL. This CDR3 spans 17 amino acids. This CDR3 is CASSQVTGWYENYGYTF. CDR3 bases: TGCGCCAGCAGCCAGGTTACAGGGTGGTACGAGAACTATGGCTACACCTTC.

Written as DNA, the CDR3 is TGTGCCAGTAGTGTATCAGGGGATTATGGCTACACCTTC. Its protein is CASSVSGDYGYTF. This chain connects TRBV19 to TRBJ1-2; TRBD1 might be the D (6 bases). Germline CDR1 reads LNHDA; CDR2 reads SQIVND (reference sequence). The CDR3 covers 13 residues. V was pared by 5 bases and J by 5 bases, with 12 bases between.

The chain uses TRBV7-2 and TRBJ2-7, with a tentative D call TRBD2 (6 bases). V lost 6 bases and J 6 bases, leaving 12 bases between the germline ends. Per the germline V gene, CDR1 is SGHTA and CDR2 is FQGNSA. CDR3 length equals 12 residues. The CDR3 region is CASRGGGGEQYF. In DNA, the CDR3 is TGTGCCAGCAGGGGGGGAGGCGGCGAGCAGTACTTC.

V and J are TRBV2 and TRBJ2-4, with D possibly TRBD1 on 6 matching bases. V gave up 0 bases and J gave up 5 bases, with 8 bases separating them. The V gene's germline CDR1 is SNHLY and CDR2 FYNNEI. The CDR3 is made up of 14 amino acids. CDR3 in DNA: TGTGCCAGCAGTGAAGCGGACAGTCAAAACATTCAGTACTTC. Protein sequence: CASSEADSQNIQYF.

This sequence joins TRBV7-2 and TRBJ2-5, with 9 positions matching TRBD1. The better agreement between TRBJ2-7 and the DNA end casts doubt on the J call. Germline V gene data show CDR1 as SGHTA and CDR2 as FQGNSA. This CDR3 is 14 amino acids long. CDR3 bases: TGTGCCAGCAGTTTACGGGACAGGGCCTACGAGCAGTACTTC. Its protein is CASSLRDRAYEQYF.